The 28 T cell receptor beta chains given below trace back to one sample, sequenced in a study of cytomegalovirus exposure and HLA in healthy donors. 60 Vbeta and 13 Jbeta primers were used in PCR. Libraries were prepared by immunoSEQ multiplex PCR; TCRdb keeps only in-frame clonotypes and omits some of them. The sample holds roughly 190,000 clones, around 74% seen once. The specimen was PBMCs. All receptors come from a girl aged 5-17 years in good health and CMV-seropositive.

V and J are TRBV6-5 and TRBJ1-1; the D is unclear. There are 12 residues in the CDR3. Trimming took 7 bases from V and 1 from J, leaving 7 bases between them. CDR1 is MNHEY and CDR2 is SVGAGI in the germline V gene. CDR3 loop: CASISQNTEAFF. The CDR3, as DNA: TGTGCCAGCATCTCACAGAACACTGAAGCTTTCTTT.

The chain couples TRBV11-2 to TRBJ2-5; 11 bases map to TRBD2. The CDR3 contains 19 residues. The germline V gene has CDR1 SGHAT and CDR2 FQNNGV. After removal of 5 bases from V and 0 bases from J, the junction contained 14 bases not matched to a gene. The CDR3: CASSQSWLAGGGYQETQYF. The CDR3 DNA reads as TGTGCCAGCAGCCAGTCATGGCTAGCGGGGGGCGGGTACCAAGAGACCCAGTACTTC.

This chain's CDR3 is CASSPGGGNYGYTF. The CDR3 DNA sequence: TGTGCCAGCAGCCCCGGTGGGGGCAACTATGGCTACACCTTC. The rearrangement links TRBV7-9 to TRBJ1-2; D perhaps matches TRBD1 (6 bases). V lost 5 bases and J lost 2, with 12 bases in between. Germline loops: CDR1 SEHNR, CDR2 FQNEAQ (reference sequence). This CDR3 contains 14 residues.

V and J are TRBV9 and TRBJ2-3, with a tentative D call TRBD1 (6 bases). Trimming pared 4 bases from V and 2 bases from J, leaving 20 bases between. Germline assignment: CDR1 SGDLS and CDR2 YYNGEE. The CDR3 loop spans 17 amino acids. CDR3 sequence: CASSIRQAPRDTDTQYF. As DNA, the CDR3 is TGTGCCAGCAGCATAAGACAGGCGCCAAGAGACACAGATACGCAGTATTTT.

This chain connects TRBV4-3 to TRBJ2-1; D may be TRBD1 (5 bases). The CDR3 runs 14 residues. With 1 base removed from V and 6 bases from J, the gap between germline ends came to 10 bases. Germline V CDR1 and CDR2: LGHNA, YSLEER. CDR3 sequence (DNA): TGCGCCAGCAGCCAAGGGGGCTTGTTCAATGAGCAGTTCTTC. Protein: CASSQGGLFNEQFF.

The V gene is TRBV5-1, the J gene TRBJ2-7, with 8 bases identical to TRBD2. Trimming took 4 bases from V and 2 from J; bases not matched to a gene: 2. CDR3 length: 13 residues. CDR1 and CDR2 (germline): SGHRS, YFSETQ. CDR3 sequence: CASSPGGAYEQYF. In DNA form, the CDR3 reads TGCGCCAGCAGCCCGGGAGGGGCCTACGAGCAGTACTTC.

The rearrangement links TRBV2 to TRBJ2-3; 14 nucleotides line up with TRBD2. Germline CDR1 reads SNHLY; CDR2 reads FYNNEI. The CDR3 loop spans 17 amino acids. V dropped 2 bases and J dropped 5; count of bases not matched to a gene: 6. The CDR3 DNA sequence: TGTGCCAGCAGTGAAAGACTAGCGGGGGGGCTGGGAGATACGCAGTATTTT. Protein product: CASSERLAGGLGDTQYF.

V is TRBV18 and J is TRBJ1-2; 8 nucleotides agree with TRBD1. The CDR3 has 13 amino acids. The V gene end was trimmed by 5 bases and the J gene end by 8 bases; junction bases not matched to a gene: 7. Looked up from germline, CDR1 is KGHSH and CDR2 is LQKENI. The CDR3 nucleotides are TGTGCCAGCTCATCGACAGGGGCAGAAGGCTACACCTTC. Translated: CASSSTGAEGYTF.

This chain uses TRBV18 with TRBJ2-7; D gene uncertain. The CDR3 sequence is 11 residues long. Looked up from germline, CDR1 is KGHSH and CDR2 is LQKENI. Trimming left V 3 bases short and J 7 bases short, with 7 bases between. CDR3 nucleotide sequence: TGTGCCAGCTCACCCTCCCTAGAGCAGTACTTC. This codes for CASSPSLEQYF. Using reference TRBV18 and TRBJ2-7 for the parts outside the CDR3, the full variable domain is NAGVMQNPRHLVRRRGQEARLRCSPMKGHSHVYWYRQLPEEGLKFMVYLQKENIIDESGMPKERFSAEFPKEGPSILRIQQVVRGDSAAYFCASSPSLEQYFGPGTRLTVT.

The chain combines TRBV6-5 with TRBJ2-1; unclear D gene. The CDR3 is 15 amino acids. V was pared by 7 bases and J by 0 bases, with 13 bases between. From germline, CDR1 is MNHEY and CDR2 SVGAGI. CDR3 nucleotides: TGTGCCAGCACTCTTAGCAGAAGCTCCTACAATGAGCAGTTCTTC. This translates into CASTLSRSSYNEQFF.

V and J are TRBV7-9 and TRBJ2-1; TRBD2 matches 9 bases. The CDR3 consists of 16 residues. CDR1 is SEHNR, CDR2 FQNEAQ, per germline (reference sequence). The V segment lost 1 base and the J segment 2 bases; nucleotides outside the gene matches: 3. CDR3 nucleotides: TGTGCCAGCAGCTTAGGACTAGCGGTGCCCTACAATGAGCAGTTCTTC. This sequence encodes CASSLGLAVPYNEQFF.

The chain employs TRBV19 and TRBJ2-2; 10 nucleotides align to TRBD1. With 6 bases clipped from V and 5 bases from J, the junction kept 9 bases outside the gene matches. This CDR3 is built from 16 residues. The V gene's germline CDR1 is LNHDA and CDR2 SQIVND (reference sequence). The DNA of the CDR3 is TGTGCCAGTAGGGGTTGGGACAGGGGAATGACCGGGGAGCTGTTTTTT. Its translation is CASRGWDRGMTGELFF.

The V gene is TRBV21-1, the J gene TRBJ2-7; no check of the table's D call, TRBD1, against the DNA was made. TRBV21-1 is noted as a pseudogene. This CDR3 region has 16 residues. CDR3 in amino acids: CASTHLEGQPSYEQYF. The CDR3 DNA is TGTGCCAGCACCCACTTGGAGGGACAGCCATCCTACGAGCAGTACTTC.

The J gene is TRBJ1-2, the V gene TRBV7-6; D is undetermined. The length of the CDR3 is 16 residues. V gave up 2 bases and J gave up 2 bases, with 15 bases separating them. Germline CDR1 SGHVS, CDR2 FNYEAQ. The DNA of the CDR3 is TGTGCCAGCAGCTTATGTGGTCCCGCGCGGAACTATGGCTACACCTTC. It translates to CASSLCGPARNYGYTF.

The chain uses TRBV18 and TRBJ1-2, with 9 bases matching TRBD1. V shed 4 bases and J 13 bases; nucleotides not matched to a gene: 19. Per germline, CDR1 KGHSH and CDR2 LQKENI. This CDR3 region has 16 residues. CDR3 DNA: TGTGCCAGCTCACAAACCGGACACGGGACAGGGAGCTTGATCACCTTC. Translated: CASSQTGHGTGSLITF.

The table lists this clone with a few counts. The chain employs TRBV2 and TRBJ1-1, with D uncertain. With 6 bases removed from V and 5 bases from J, the gap between germline ends came to 13 bases. The CDR3 sequence is 13 residues long. The germline CDR1 and CDR2 sequences are SNHLY and FYNNEI. CDR3 region: CASSAYRGTEAFF. In nucleotides, the CDR3 is TGTGCCAGCAGCGCTTATCGCGGGACTGAAGCTTTCTTT.

CDR3 bases: TGTGCCAGCAGTTCCGTCCGAAGCTCCTACGAGCAGTACTTC. Translation: CASSSVRSSYEQYF. V usage is TRBV6-5 and J usage is TRBJ2-5; D is ambiguous. The J call may be in error: the DNA end matches TRBJ2-7 better. The germline gives CDR1 MNHEY, CDR2 SVGAGI. The CDR3 length is 14 residues.

This chain links TRBV11-3 with TRBJ2-7; D is unclear. This CDR3 has 13 amino acids. Trimming removed 6 bases from V and 1 base from J, with 10 bases in between. Germline V gene data show CDR1 as SGHNT and CDR2 as YENEEA. CDR3 amino acids: CASRRSASYEQYF. CDR3 coding DNA: TGTGCCAGCAGGAGGTCAGCGTCCTACGAGCAGTACTTC.

The chain links TRBV7-6 to TRBJ2-7; D is possibly TRBD1 (6 bases). Germline CDR1 and CDR2: SGHVS and FNYEAQ. Trimming cost V 1 base and J 0 bases, with 10 bases left between them. CDR3 size: 15 residues. CDR3 DNA: TGTGCCAGCAGCTTAGGAGGGACACCCTCCTACGAGCAGTACTTC. Translated: CASSLGGTPSYEQYF. Complete variable domain (other parts from reference TRBV7-6 and TRBJ2-7): GAGVSQSPRYKVTKRGQDVALRCDPISGHVSLYWYRQALGQGPEFLTYFNYEAQQDKSGLPNDRFSAERPEGSISTLTIQRTEQRDSAMYRCASSLGGTPSYEQYFGPGTRLTVT.

This clone occurred once. This chain uses TRBV11-2 with TRBJ2-3; a possible D gene is TRBD2 (5 bases). The CDR3 runs 15 residues. V lost 3 bases to trimming and J lost 0 bases, with 10 bases between them. Germline-derived CDR1 and CDR2 are SGHAT and FQNNGV. CDR3 DNA: TGTGCCAGCAGCTTCACTAGGGCTAGCACAGATACGCAGTATTTT. This translates into CASSFTRASTDTQYF. Drawing the rest from reference TRBV11-2 and TRBJ2-3, the complete variable domain is EAGVAQSPRYKIIEKRQSVAFWCNPISGHATLYWYQQILGQGPKLLIQFQNNGVVDDSQLPKDRFSAERLKGVDSTLKIQPAKLEDSAVYLCASSFTRASTDTQYFGPGTRLTVL.

The gene calls are TRBV7-7 and TRBJ2-3; TRBD2 matches at 9 bases. V was pared by 5 bases and J by 3 bases, with 9 bases of the junction left unmatched. Germline lookup yields CDR1 SSHAT and CDR2 FNYEAQ (reference sequence). This CDR3 region has 16 residues. The CDR3 here is CASSRAGGIGTDTQYF. DNA for the CDR3: TGTGCCAGCAGCAGAGCGGGGGGCATAGGGACAGATACGCAGTATTTT.

On this clone: The sample holds other DNA sequences that translate to the same CDR3. The chain couples TRBV7-2 to TRBJ1-5; D unresolved. The V gene's germline CDR1 is SGHTA and CDR2 FQGNSA. The CDR3 extends over 12 amino acids. V lost 4 bases, J lost 3 bases, and 4 bases lay in between. CDR3: CASSSYNQPQHF. The DNA for the CDR3 is TGTGCCAGCAGCTCTTACAATCAGCCCCAGCATTTT.

This clone was detected once. The gene calls are TRBV7-6 and TRBJ2-2; D is ambiguous. The ends were cut back, 5 bases at V and 6 bases at J, with 7 bases in the middle. Germline V gene sequence: CDR1 SGHVS, CDR2 FNYEAQ. The CDR3 extends over 12 amino acids. This CDR3 reads CASSPAAGELFF. The CDR3 DNA sequence: TGTGCCAGCAGCCCCGCAGCCGGGGAGCTGTTTTTT.

V and J are TRBV6-5 and TRBJ2-3; the match to TRBD2 covers 8 bases. This CDR3 region has 13 residues. In germline, CDR1 is MNHEY, CDR2 SVGAGI. V was clipped by 4 bases and J by 14 bases; unmatched bases: 11. In DNA form, the CDR3 reads TGTGCCAGCAGTTCCGGGGGGGCCCTGGCTCGGTATTTT. Translation: CASSSGGALARYF.

This chain joins TRBV6-5 and TRBJ2-1; TRBD2 matches at 7 bases. The V segment lost 3 bases and the J segment 4 bases; nucleotides outside the gene matches: 3. Per germline, CDR1 MNHEY and CDR2 SVGAGI. CDR3 length equals 14 residues. CDR3 sequence (DNA): TGTGCCAGCAGTTATTCAGCGGGGTACAATGAGCAGTTCTTC. Its translation: CASSYSAGYNEQFF.

J is TRBJ1-2 and V is TRBV11-2; TRBD1 matches at 8 bases. The CDR3 has 13 amino acids. The junction had 4 bases not matched to a gene; V was cut back by 3 bases and J by 7 bases. Per germline, CDR1 SGHAT and CDR2 FQNNGV. CDR3 sequence: CASSFEDRAGYTF. CDR3 coding DNA: TGTGCCAGCAGCTTCGAGGACAGGGCTGGCTACACCTTC.

The chain joins TRBV19 to TRBJ2-7; TRBD1 matches 12 bases. V shed 10 bases and J 7 bases; nucleotides not matched to a gene: 8. In germline, CDR1 is LNHDA, CDR2 SQIVND (reference sequence). The CDR3 is 13 residues long. As DNA, the CDR3 is TGTGCCACGCGGGGACAGGGGGCAGGTGAGCAGTACTTC. Its translation: CATRGQGAGEQYF.

This chain uses TRBV5-4 with TRBJ2-2; tentatively, D is TRBD1 (5 bases). The CDR3 loop spans 14 amino acids. Germline V gene data show CDR1 as SGHNT and CDR2 as YYREEE (reference sequence). V gave up 4 bases and J gave up 2 bases, with 9 bases separating them. In DNA form, the CDR3 reads TGTGCCAGCAGCACGGACATAAACACCGGGGAGCTGTTTTTT. The encoded protein is CASSTDINTGELFF.